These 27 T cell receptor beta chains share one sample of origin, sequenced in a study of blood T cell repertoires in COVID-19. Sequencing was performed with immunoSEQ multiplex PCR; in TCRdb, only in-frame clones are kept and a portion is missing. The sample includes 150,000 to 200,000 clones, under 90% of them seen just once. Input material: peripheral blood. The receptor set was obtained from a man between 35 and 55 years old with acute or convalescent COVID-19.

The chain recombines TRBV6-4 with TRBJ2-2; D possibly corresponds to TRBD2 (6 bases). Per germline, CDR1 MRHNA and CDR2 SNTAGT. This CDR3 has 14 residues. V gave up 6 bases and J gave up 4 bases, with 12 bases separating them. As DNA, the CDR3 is TGTGCCAGCAGGCCGACTAGTTCCACCGGGGAGCTGTTTTTT. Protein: CASRPTSSTGELFF.

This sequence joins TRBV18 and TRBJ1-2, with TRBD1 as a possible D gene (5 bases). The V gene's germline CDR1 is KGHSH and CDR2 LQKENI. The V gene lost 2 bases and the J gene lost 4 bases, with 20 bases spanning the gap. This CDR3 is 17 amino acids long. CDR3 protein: CASSPEIRPAGGYGYTF. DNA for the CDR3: TGTGCCAGCTCACCAGAGATCCGCCCTGCGGGGGGCTATGGCTACACCTTC.

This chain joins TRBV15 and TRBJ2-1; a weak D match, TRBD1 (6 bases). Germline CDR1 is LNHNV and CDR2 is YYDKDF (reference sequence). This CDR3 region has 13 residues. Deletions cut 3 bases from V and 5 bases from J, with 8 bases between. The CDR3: CATSRDRHNEQFF. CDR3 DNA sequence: TGTGCCACCAGCAGGGACAGACACAATGAGCAGTTCTTC. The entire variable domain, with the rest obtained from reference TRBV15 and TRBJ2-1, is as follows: DAMVIQNPRYQVTQFGKPVTLSCSQTLNHNVMYWYQQKSSQAPKLLFHYYDKDFNNEADTPDNFQSRRPNTSFCFLDIRSPGLGDTAMYLCATSRDRHNEQFFGPGTRLTVL.

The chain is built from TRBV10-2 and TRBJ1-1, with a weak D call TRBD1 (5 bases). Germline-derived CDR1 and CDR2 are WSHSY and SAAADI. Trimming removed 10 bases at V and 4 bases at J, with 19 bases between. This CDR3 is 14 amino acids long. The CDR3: CATSPQPRVTEAFF. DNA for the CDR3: TGCGCCACCAGCCCACAGCCCAGGGTCACTGAAGCTTTCTTT.

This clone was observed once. The CDR3 nucleotides read TGTGCCAGCAGCTTAGGACAGGCATCCTACGAGCAGTACTTC. It specifies CASSLGQASYEQYF. The chain carries TRBV11-2 and TRBJ2-7; maybe TRBD1 (6 bases). V was cut by 1 base and J by 1 base, with 8 bases left in between. The CDR3 length is 14 residues. In germline, CDR1 is SGHAT, CDR2 FQNNGV.

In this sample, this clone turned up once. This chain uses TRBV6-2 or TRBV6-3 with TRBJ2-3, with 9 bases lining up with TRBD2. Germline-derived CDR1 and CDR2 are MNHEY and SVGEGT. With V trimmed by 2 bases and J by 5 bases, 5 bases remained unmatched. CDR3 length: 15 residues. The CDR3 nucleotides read TGTGCCAGCAGTTACCGCGGGGGGGCAGGAGATACGCAGTATTTT. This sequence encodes CASSYRGGAGDTQYF.

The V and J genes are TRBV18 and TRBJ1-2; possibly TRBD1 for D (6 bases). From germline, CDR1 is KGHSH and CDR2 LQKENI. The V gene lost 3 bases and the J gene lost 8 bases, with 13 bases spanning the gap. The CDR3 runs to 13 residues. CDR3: CASSPRHGQGYTF. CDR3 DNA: TGTGCCAGCTCACCTCGCCACGGACAGGGCTACACCTTC.

The CDR3 here is CASSSRGTANTGELFF. The CDR3 DNA follows: TGTGCCAGCAGCTCAAGAGGGACAGCGAACACCGGGGAGCTGTTTTTT. The chain links TRBV11-3 to TRBJ2-2; TRBD1 matches at 7 bases. V lost 4 bases and J lost 0; bases outside the gene matches: 5. Germline CDR1 SGHNT, CDR2 YENEEA. The CDR3 loop spans 16 amino acids. The variable domain in full, completed from reference TRBV11-3 and TRBJ2-2, reads EAGVVQSPRYKIIEKKQPVAFWCNPISGHNTLYWYLQNLGQGPELLIRYENEEAVDDSQLPKDRFSAERLKGVDSTLKIQPAELGDSAVYLCASSSRGTANTGELFFGEGSRLTVL.

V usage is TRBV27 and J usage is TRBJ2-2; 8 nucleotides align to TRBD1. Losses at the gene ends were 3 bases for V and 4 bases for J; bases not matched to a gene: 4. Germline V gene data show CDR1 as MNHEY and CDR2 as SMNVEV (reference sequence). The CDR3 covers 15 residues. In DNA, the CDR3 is TGTGCCAGCAGTTTGTCAACAGGGGGCACCGGGGAGCTGTTTTTT. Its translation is CASSLSTGGTGELFF.

In DNA, the CDR3 is TGTGCCAGCAGCCAATCAGGGCCCACAAGGGAGCTGTTTTTT. Amino acid sequence: CASSQSGPTRELFF. This sequence joins TRBV3-1 (or the pseudogene TRBV3-2) and TRBJ2-2; possible D gene TRBD1, 5 bases. Germline V CDR1 and CDR2: LGHDT, YNNKEL (reference sequence). V was cut by 2 bases and J by 9 bases, with 13 bases left in between. The CDR3 has 14 residues.

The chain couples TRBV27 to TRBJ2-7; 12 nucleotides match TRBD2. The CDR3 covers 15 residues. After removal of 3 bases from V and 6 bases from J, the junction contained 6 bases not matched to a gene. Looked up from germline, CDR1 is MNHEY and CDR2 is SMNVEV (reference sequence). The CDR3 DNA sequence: TGTGCCAGCAGTTTGCTAGCGGGGGGGCCAGGCGAGCAGTACTTC. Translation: CASSLLAGGPGEQYF.

The CDR3 region has the DNA TGTGCCAGCAGTGAAGCCGTGCGCCGGCCCCAGCATTTT. Its translation: CASSEAVRRPQHF. This sequence joins TRBV6-1 and TRBJ1-5; D unclear. The CDR3 spans 13 residues. V gave up 0 bases and J gave up 9 bases, with 9 bases separating them. Germline loops: CDR1 MNHNS, CDR2 SASEGT.

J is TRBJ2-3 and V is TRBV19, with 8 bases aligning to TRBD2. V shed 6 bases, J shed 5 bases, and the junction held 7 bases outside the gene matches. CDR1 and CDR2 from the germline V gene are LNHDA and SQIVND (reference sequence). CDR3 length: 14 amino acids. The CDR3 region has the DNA TGTGCCAGTAGATACGGGGGGGCTGGAGATACGCAGTATTTT. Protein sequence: CASRYGGAGDTQYF.

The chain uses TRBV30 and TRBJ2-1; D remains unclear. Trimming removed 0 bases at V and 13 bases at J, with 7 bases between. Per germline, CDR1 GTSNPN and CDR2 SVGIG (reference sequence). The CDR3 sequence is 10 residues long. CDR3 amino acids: CAWSVLPQFF. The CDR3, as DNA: TGTGCCTGGAGTGTACTCCCACAGTTCTTC. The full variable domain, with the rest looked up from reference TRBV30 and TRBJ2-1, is SQTIHQWPATLVQPVGSPLSLECTVEGTSNPNLYWYRQAAGRGLQLLFYSVGIGQISSEVPQNLSASRPQDRQFILSSKKLLLSDSGFYLCAWSVLPQFFGPGTRLTVL.

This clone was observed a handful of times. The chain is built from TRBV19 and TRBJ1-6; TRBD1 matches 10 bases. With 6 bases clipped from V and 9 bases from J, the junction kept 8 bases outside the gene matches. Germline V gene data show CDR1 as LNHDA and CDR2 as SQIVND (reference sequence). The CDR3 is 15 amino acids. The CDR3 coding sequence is TGTGCCAGTAGCCCGACAGGGGGCATCGTTTCACCCCTCCACTTT. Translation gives CASSPTGGIVSPLHF. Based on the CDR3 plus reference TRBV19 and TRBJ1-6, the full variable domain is DGGITQSPKYLFRKEGQNVTLSCEQNLNHDAMYWYRQDPGQGLRLIYYSQIVNDFQKGDIAEGYSVSREKKESFPLTVTSAQKNPTAFYLCASSPTGGIVSPLHFGNGTRLTVT.

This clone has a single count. CDR3 sequence: CASSQDSGFYEQYF. The CDR3 DNA is TGCGCCAGCAGCCAAGATTCCGGGTTTTACGAGCAGTACTTC. The chain combines TRBV4-3 with TRBJ2-7, with D hard to call. Germline loops: CDR1 LGHNA, CDR2 YSLEER. V was shortened by 0 bases and J by 4 bases, with 10 bases between the two germline ends. The CDR3 is 14 amino acids.

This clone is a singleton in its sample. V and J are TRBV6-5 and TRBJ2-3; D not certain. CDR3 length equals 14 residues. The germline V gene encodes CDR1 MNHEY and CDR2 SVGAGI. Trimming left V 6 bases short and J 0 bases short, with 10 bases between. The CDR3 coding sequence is TGTGCCAGCAGGACCTCGCGGAGCACAGATACGCAGTATTTT. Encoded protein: CASRTSRSTDTQYF.

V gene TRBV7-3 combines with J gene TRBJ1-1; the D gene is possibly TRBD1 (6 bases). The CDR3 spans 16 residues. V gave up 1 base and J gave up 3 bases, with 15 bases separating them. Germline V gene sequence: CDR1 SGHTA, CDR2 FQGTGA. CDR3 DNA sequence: TGTGCCAGCAGCTTAAAGGGGGGGTATTTGGACACTGAAGCTTTCTTT. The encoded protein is CASSLKGGYLDTEAFF.

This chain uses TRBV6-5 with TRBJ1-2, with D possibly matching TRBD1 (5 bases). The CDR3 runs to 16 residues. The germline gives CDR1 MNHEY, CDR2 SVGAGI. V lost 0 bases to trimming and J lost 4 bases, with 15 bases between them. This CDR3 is CASSYSGFRASYGYTF. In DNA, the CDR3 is TGTGCCAGCAGTTACTCAGGGTTCAGGGCCAGCTATGGCTACACCTTC.

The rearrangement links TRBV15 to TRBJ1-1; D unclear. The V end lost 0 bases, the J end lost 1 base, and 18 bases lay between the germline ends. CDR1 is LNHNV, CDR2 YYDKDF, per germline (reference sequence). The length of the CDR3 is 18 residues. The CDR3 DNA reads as TGTGCCACCAGCAGAGATTTGGTGGAGGGAGTAGGGAACACTGAAGCTTTCTTT. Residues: CATSRDLVEGVGNTEAFF.

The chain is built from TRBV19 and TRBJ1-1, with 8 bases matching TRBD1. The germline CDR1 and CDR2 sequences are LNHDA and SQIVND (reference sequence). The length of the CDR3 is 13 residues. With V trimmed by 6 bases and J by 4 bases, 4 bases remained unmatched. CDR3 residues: CASSKGQGTEAFF. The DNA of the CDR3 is TGTGCCAGTAGCAAAGGACAGGGCACTGAAGCTTTCTTT. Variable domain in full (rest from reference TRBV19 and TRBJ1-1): DGGITQSPKYLFRKEGQNVTLSCEQNLNHDAMYWYRQDPGQGLRLIYYSQIVNDFQKGDIAEGYSVSREKKESFPLTVTSAQKNPTAFYLCASSKGQGTEAFFGQGTRLTVV.

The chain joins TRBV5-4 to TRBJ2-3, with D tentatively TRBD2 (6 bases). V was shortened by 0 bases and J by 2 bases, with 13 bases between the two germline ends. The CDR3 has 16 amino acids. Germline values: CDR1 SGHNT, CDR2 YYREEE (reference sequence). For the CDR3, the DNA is TGTGCCAGCAGCTTGGTGGTTGCGGGGAACACAGATACGCAGTATTTT. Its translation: CASSLVVAGNTDTQYF.

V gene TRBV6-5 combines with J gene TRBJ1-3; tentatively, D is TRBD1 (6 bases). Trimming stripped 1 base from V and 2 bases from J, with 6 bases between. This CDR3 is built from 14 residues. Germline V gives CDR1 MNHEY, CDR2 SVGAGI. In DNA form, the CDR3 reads TGTGCCAGCAGTTACTACAGGGCTGGAAACACCATATATTTT. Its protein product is CASSYYRAGNTIYF.

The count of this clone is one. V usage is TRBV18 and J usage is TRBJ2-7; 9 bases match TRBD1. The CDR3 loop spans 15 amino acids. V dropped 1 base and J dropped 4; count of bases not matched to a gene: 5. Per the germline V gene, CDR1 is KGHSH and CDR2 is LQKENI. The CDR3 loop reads CASSPLGTGTYEQYF. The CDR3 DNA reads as TGTGCCAGCTCACCACTTGGGACAGGGACTTACGAGCAGTACTTC.

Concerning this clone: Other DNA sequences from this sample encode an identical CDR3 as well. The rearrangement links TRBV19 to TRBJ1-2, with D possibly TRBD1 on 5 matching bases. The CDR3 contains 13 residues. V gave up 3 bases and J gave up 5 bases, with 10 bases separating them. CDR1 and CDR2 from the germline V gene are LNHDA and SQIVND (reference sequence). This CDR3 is CASSIQGSYGYTF. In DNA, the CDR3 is TGTGCCAGTAGTATTCAGGGAAGTTATGGCTACACCTTC.

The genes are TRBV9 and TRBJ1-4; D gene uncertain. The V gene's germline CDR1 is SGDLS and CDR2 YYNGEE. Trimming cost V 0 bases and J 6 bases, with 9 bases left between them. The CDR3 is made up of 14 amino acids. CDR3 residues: CASSVGAGDEKLFF. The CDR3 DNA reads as TGTGCCAGCAGCGTAGGCGCGGGCGATGAAAAACTGTTTTTT.

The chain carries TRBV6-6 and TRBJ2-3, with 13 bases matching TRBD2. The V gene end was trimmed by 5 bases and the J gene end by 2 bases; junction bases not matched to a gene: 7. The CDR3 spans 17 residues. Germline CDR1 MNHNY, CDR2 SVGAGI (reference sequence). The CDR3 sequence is CASSRSGLAGNTDTQYF. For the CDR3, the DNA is TGTGCCAGCAGTAGATCGGGACTAGCGGGGAACACAGATACGCAGTATTTT.